This TCR beta chain came from a study of Ad26.COV2.S vaccination and SARS-CoV-2 variants (dated by TCRdb to the early 2020s). Study-level background: Donors in the vaccine arm were drawn from COV1001, a multicentre, randomized, double-blind, placebo-controlled phase I-IIa trial testing Ad26.COV2.S in healthy adults. Ad26.COV2.S was administered intramuscularly at 5 x 10^10 or 1 x 10^11 viral particles, either as a single shot or as two shots given 56 days apart. TCRbeta repertoire sequencing was used to assess the specificity and breadth of SARS-CoV-2-reactive T cell receptors after Ad26.COV2.S vaccination. The TCR-sequenced set comprised approximately 32 samples: around 20 Ad26.COV2.S vaccine recipients, 5 placebo recipients and 8 SARS-CoV-2 convalescent individuals. Participants in the trial were split at random into five groups of five each, receiving low-dose or high-dose Ad26.COV2.S once or twice, or else placebo on both occasions. Blinding of investigators to trial group allocation was maintained during experiments and outcome assessment.

The immunoSEQ Assay was the method used to sequence TCRbeta CDR3 regions. After extraction, genomic DNA underwent amplification by bias-controlled multiplex PCR, followed by high-throughput sequencing. As for the authors' bioinformatics: To quantify the absolute abundance of each unique TCRbeta CDR3 region, sequences were collapsed and filtered. T cell fraction was estimated by normalizing TCRbeta template counts to usable DNA, which was measured by amplifying reference genes present in all nucleated cells. Repertoire TCRs were annotated as SARS-CoV-2-specific when V gene, CDR3 amino acid sequence and J gene were exactly matched to a known reactive TCR set. The reference SARS-CoV-2 TCR set came from MIRA and was filtered for enrichment in COVID-19-positive ImmuneCODE repertoires, removing public or cross-reactive TCRs. Using the MIRA antigens, annotated TCRs were further analysed by specific ORF or by position within an ORF. Breadth was defined as annotated unique rearrangements over total unique productive rearrangements; depth was the summed frequency of those rearrangements. Two-sided Wilcoxon rank-sum tests were used to compare TCR breadth between groups. Here the immuneACCESS table is served through TCRdb, limited to in-frame sequences with V and J called. Missing clones are a known gap in these copies; in checked studies unresolved V genes cover under half, and the rest lacks a known reason. D and trimming were read from the DNA, whereas the V and J calls and clone size are those reported in that table. Here the sample has roughly 300,000 clones; about 85% occur a single time. The ten largest clones capture 6.4% of the sample.

A remark on this clone: Which antigen it targets is not known. Base qualities were left out, and no much larger clone turns up one base away.

The CDR3 measures 13 amino acids from cysteine to phenylalanine. Only the CDR3 DNA is retained, 39 bases long and in frame from the first base. The CDR1 and CDR2 encoded by the germline V gene are SGHRS and YFSETQ. Between the V and J ends, shortened by 0 bases and 4 bases respectively, the junction contains 4 bases. The treatment or condition label here, explained by the study, means: roughly 19 received Ad26.COV2.S at low or high dose, single or two shots; about 5 received placebo; per-sample allocation not given. For vaccine and placebo recipients, repertoires were sequenced using samples collected on day 63 after the first injection. Cohort 1b enrolled around 24 adults aged 18-55 years at a single site in Boston, USA, between 29 July and 7 August 2020. As a vaccine, Ad26.COV2.S was a replication-incompetent adenovirus type 26 vector that expressed a prefusion-stabilized SARS-CoV-2 spike protein derived from the original Wuhan strain.

The full study reports these points: Non-spike TCR breadth was comparable between vaccine and placebo recipients, consistent with the vaccine containing only spike. After vaccination, substantial breadth of spike-specific CD8+ and CD4+ T cell responses was reported. The study was not powered for comparison of responses between vaccine doses or regimens. The authors noted that the TCR breadth and depth analyses may have underestimated total T cell responses. Spike-specific TCR breadth was higher in Ad26.COV2.S recipients than in placebo recipients (P = 0.0014).

The sequencing here drew on peripheral blood, taken in a trial of Ad26.COV2.S vaccine versus placebo. The chain is assembled from TRBV5-1 and TRBJ1-4; the D gene assignment is ambiguous. The origin of this receptor is a person aged 18-60 years who received the Ad26.COV2.S COVID-19 vaccine or a placebo. The CDR3 reads CASSLGGNEKLFF. The sequenced DNA: TGCGCCAGCAGCTTGGGGGGTAATGAAAAACTGTTTTTT.